Presented here are 29 T cell receptor beta chains from one specimen sequenced in a study of molecular identifiers for immune sequencing clone quantification. One entry per CDR3 protein, called by TCRdb with MiXCR from the PCR reads. The profile shows about 640,000 distinct CDR3 sequences, 20% of them singletons. The sample consisted of naive CD8+ T cells from blood, with Jurkat cell RNA spiked in. As for subset: FACS-sorted CD8+CD4-CCR7+CD45RA+ naive T cells. Receptors were obtained from a human donor in good health. Some libraries in this study had Jurkat cell RNA spiked in.

In this sample, this clonotype turned up a few times. The chain has TRBV13 and TRBJ2-1; TRBD2 matches 9 bases. J gave up 4 bases and V 0 bases, and 16 bases lay outside the gene matches. Germline assignment: CDR1 PRHDT and CDR2 FYEKMQ (reference sequence). This CDR3 spans 20 amino acids. The CDR3 is CASSLGATPGLAIRYNEQFF. In DNA form, the CDR3 reads TGTGCCAGCAGCTTAGGAGCCACCCCCGGACTAGCGATTCGTTACAATGAGCAGTTCTTC. The full variable domain, rest sourced from reference TRBV13 and TRBJ2-1, is AAGVIQSPRHLIKEKRETATLKCYPIPRHDTVYWYQQGPGQDPQFLISFYEKMQSDKGSIPDRFSAQQFSDYHSELNMSSLELGDSALYFCASSLGATPGLAIRYNEQFFGPGTRLTVL.

This chain joins TRBV9 and TRBJ1-1, with D possibly TRBD1 on 5 matching bases. From germline, CDR1 is SGDLS and CDR2 YYNGEE. Deletions cut 3 bases from V and 1 base from J, with 10 bases between. The CDR3 has 14 amino acids. CDR3 coding DNA: TGTGCCAGCAGCGCCCCTGGGGCGAACACTGAAGCTTTCTTT. Amino acid sequence: CASSAPGANTEAFF.

This clonotype was seen a handful of times. V gene TRBV7-9 combines with J gene TRBJ1-1; 7 nucleotides match TRBD1. CDR1 is SEHNR and CDR2 is FQNEAQ in the germline V gene (reference sequence). This CDR3 is built from 17 residues. Trimming took 5 bases from V and 3 from J; bases not matched to a gene: 15. CDR3 sequence: CASSPPDRAGWDTEAFF. CDR3 nucleotide sequence: TGTGCCAGCAGCCCGCCAGACAGGGCCGGGTGGGACACTGAAGCTTTCTTT.

This clonotype was counted many times. This chain connects TRBV7-9 to TRBJ1-3; no firm D call. Trimming left V 1 base short and J 1 base short, with 11 bases between. CDR1 and CDR2 from the germline V gene are SEHNR and FQNEAQ (reference sequence). The CDR3 is 16 residues long. The CDR3 region is CASSLVSPDSGNTIYF. For the CDR3, the DNA is TGTGCCAGCAGCTTAGTGTCTCCGGATTCTGGAAACACCATATATTTT.

The CDR3 nucleotides are TGTGCCAGCAGCCCCGCGGGACAGGACTACAATGAGCAGTTCTTC. Its protein is CASSPAGQDYNEQFF. This sequence joins TRBV9 and TRBJ2-1; 8 nucleotides agree with TRBD1. J was trimmed by 3 bases and V by 4 bases; bases with no gene match: 6. The V gene's germline CDR1 is SGDLS and CDR2 YYNGEE. The CDR3 runs to 15 residues.

In its sample, this clonotype was seen many times. The V and J genes are TRBV2 and TRBJ1-1; 8 positions agree with TRBD1. The CDR3 has 15 amino acids. The germline gives CDR1 SNHLY, CDR2 FYNNEI. After removal of 4 bases from V and 6 bases from J, the junction contained 10 bases not matched to a gene. The CDR3 loop reads CASSGPDRGRAEAFF. Here the CDR3 DNA reads TGTGCCAGCAGTGGGCCCGACAGGGGCAGAGCTGAAGCTTTCTTT.

Only a few counts were recorded for this clonotype. The CDR3 here is CASSLSPLATEQYF. The CDR3 nucleotides are TGTGCCAGCAGCTTAAGCCCCCTAGCGACCGAGCAGTACTTC. The rearrangement joins TRBV7-9 to TRBJ2-7; D perhaps matches TRBD2 (6 bases). Trimming removed 2 bases from V and 6 bases from J, with 14 bases in between. The CDR3 sequence is 14 residues long. The germline V gene has CDR1 SEHNR and CDR2 FQNEAQ (reference sequence). The full variable domain, its missing parts supplied by reference TRBV7-9 and TRBJ2-7, is DTGVSQNPRHKITKRGQNVTFRCDPISEHNRLYWYRQTLGQGPEFLTYFQNEAQLEKSRLLSDRFSAERPKGSFSTLEIQRTEQGDSAMYLCASSLSPLATEQYFGPGTRLTVT.

This clonotype came up a few times. This rearrangement joins TRBV5-1 to TRBJ1-1, with D possibly being TRBD1 (6 bases). Germline V gives CDR1 SGHRS, CDR2 YFSETQ. The length of the CDR3 is 12 residues. V dropped 3 bases and J dropped 10 bases, with 13 bases sitting between them. CDR3 sequence (DNA): TGCGCCAGCAGCTCAACAGGGTTTTTAGCTTTCTTT. Translated, it gives CASSSTGFLAFF.

In its sample, this clonotype was seen many times. This chain connects TRBV19 to TRBJ2-3, with 10 positions matching TRBD2. CDR3 size: 16 residues. Trimming cost V 4 bases and J 1 base; bases outside gene matches: 5. The V gene's germline CDR1 is LNHDA and CDR2 SQIVND (reference sequence). The chain's CDR3 is CASSSIGTSGTDTQYF. In DNA, the CDR3 is TGTGCCAGTAGTAGCATCGGGACTAGCGGCACAGATACGCAGTATTTT.

The chain has TRBV7-2 and TRBJ1-1; 8 positions match TRBD1. This CDR3 has 15 residues. J lost 7 bases, V lost 1 base, and 8 bases had no gene match. CDR1 is SGHTA and CDR2 is FQGNSA in the germline V gene. The CDR3 is CASSLVPGGPGEAFF. The CDR3 bases are TGTGCCAGCAGCTTAGTTCCAGGGGGCCCTGGTGAAGCTTTCTTT.

This clonotype was counted between two and nine times. This chain uses TRBV20-1 with TRBJ2-3; D may be TRBD1 or TRBD2 (5 bases each). This CDR3 contains 19 residues. The ends were cut back, 1 base at V and 2 bases at J, with 25 bases in the middle. In germline, CDR1 is DFQATT, CDR2 SNEGSKA (reference sequence). DNA for the CDR3: TGCAGTGCTAGAGTCGGGACCCAACTTAGGTGGATTGACACAGATACGCAGTATTTT. It encodes CSARVGTQLRWIDTDTQYF.

This clonotype was seen ten or more times. This chain joins TRBV12-3 or TRBV12-4 and TRBJ1-5; possible D gene TRBD1, 5 bases. This CDR3 is built from 15 residues. Trimming left V 5 bases short and J 10 bases short, with 21 bases between. The CDR3 spells CASSLTLGGGDPQHF. As DNA, the CDR3 is TGTGCCAGCAGTCTTACCTTGGGGGGAGGGGATCCCCAGCATTTT.

This clonotype was counted ten times or more. This chain connects TRBV9 to TRBJ2-7; TRBD2 matches at 7 bases. CDR3 size: 18 residues. CDR1 is SGDLS and CDR2 is YYNGEE in the germline V gene. V dropped 2 bases and J dropped 4; count of bases not matched to a gene: 18. CDR3 loop: CASSVNPTSPGVQYEQYF. The CDR3 nucleotides are TGTGCCAGCAGCGTCAACCCGACTAGCCCGGGGGTTCAATACGAGCAGTACTTC.

About this clonotype itself: A much more abundant neighbour one base away suggests this may be a read error. The chain recombines TRBV9 with TRBJ2-3, with a weak D call TRBD1 (5 bases). This CDR3 has 13 amino acids. Germline V gives CDR1 SGDLS, CDR2 YYNGEE. DNA for the CDR3: TGTGCCAGCAGCGTCGCGGCGACAGATACGCGGTATTTT. Translating gives CASSVAATDTRYF.

In this sample, this clonotype turned up a few times. Being one base from a much bigger clone, this may be a read error. Because the CDR3 is missing its conserved closing phenylalanine or tryptophan, this is likely a read error. The gene calls are TRBV7-9 and TRBJ2-3; D not certain. The germline V gene encodes CDR1 SEHNR and CDR2 FQNEAQ (reference sequence). V shed 6 bases and J shed 2 bases, with 6 bases lying between them. This CDR3 region has 12 residues. The CDR3 DNA is TGTGCCAGCAGACAAAACACAGATACGCAGTATCTT. It yields the protein CASRQNTDTQYL.

The chain has TRBV5-6 and TRBJ2-3; 8 bases line up with TRBD2. The V and J ends lost 0 bases and 4 bases, in that order; junction bases with no gene match: 13. CDR1 is SGHDT and CDR2 is YYEEEE in the germline V gene. CDR3 length: 18 amino acids. CDR3: CASSLAGLSGSSSDTQYF. CDR3 nucleotides: TGTGCCAGCAGCTTGGCGGGTTTGAGCGGGAGTTCTTCAGATACGCAGTATTTT.

This clonotype was recorded at least ten times. V gene TRBV25-1 combines with J gene TRBJ2-1; no clear D. The CDR3 has 12 residues. The germline V gene encodes CDR1 MGHDK and CDR2 SYGVNS. V was pared by 10 bases and J by 6 bases, with 13 bases between. The CDR3 here is CATQDGPNEQFF. As DNA, the CDR3 is TGTGCCACCCAAGACGGCCCCAATGAGCAGTTCTTC.

The V gene is TRBV12-3 or TRBV12-4, the J gene TRBJ2-1, with TRBD2 matching 16 bases. The CDR3 is 17 residues long. V was clipped by 6 bases and J by 4 bases; unmatched bases: 6. CDR3 sequence reads: CASRPGLAGGGYNEQFF. The CDR3 nucleotides are TGTGCCAGCAGACCGGGACTAGCGGGGGGGGGTTACAATGAGCAGTTCTTC.

This clonotype showed up many times. The genes are TRBV2 and TRBJ2-3; possible D gene TRBD1, 6 bases. The CDR3 length is 10 residues. The V end was cut by 11 bases, the J end by 3 bases, with 6 bases between. Germline V lookup: CDR1 SNHLY, CDR2 FYNNEI. DNA of the CDR3: TGTGCCGGACAGACAGATACGCAGTATTTT. Protein: CAGQTDTQYF.

This clonotype was seen at least ten times. The rearrangement joins TRBV27 to TRBJ2-3; D gene ambiguous. The CDR3 covers 17 residues. Between the trimmed V and J ends, which lost 3 bases and 2 bases, there was a span of 18 bases. CDR1 MNHEY and CDR2 SMNVEV come from the germline V gene (reference sequence). DNA for the CDR3: TGTGCCAGCAGTTTTTCGCTTATAGGACCAGACACAGATACGCAGTATTTT. Translated, it gives CASSFSLIGPDTDTQYF.

Many counts were recorded for this clonotype. The chain has TRBV4-1 and TRBJ2-2; D gene ambiguous. CDR1 MGHRA and CDR2 YSYEKL come from the germline V gene. The ends were cut back, 4 bases at V and 1 base at J, with 10 bases in the middle. This CDR3 comprises 15 residues. The CDR3 nucleotides are TGCGCCAGCAGCCGTAGCTTCGGGAACACCGGGGAGCTGTTTTTT. The encoded protein is CASSRSFGNTGELFF.

This clonotype is a singleton in its sample. At one boundary the junction diverges from the germline segment, which might be a read error. The chain has TRBV10-3 and TRBJ2-7; tentatively, D is TRBD2 (5 bases). The CDR3 is 13 residues long. Germline loops: CDR1 ENHRY, CDR2 SYGVKD. This CDR3 is CAISESFRSEQCF. The CDR3, as DNA: TGTGCCATCAGTGAGTCTTTTCGTAGCGAGCAGTGCTTC.

This clonotype has ten or more counts. The CDR3 nucleotides are TGTGCCAGCAGCTTACTACTAGCGGGAGCCTCAGATACGCAGTATTTT. Residues: CASSLLLAGASDTQYF. This sequence joins TRBV7-9 and TRBJ2-3; 11 bases align to TRBD2. The CDR3 loop spans 16 amino acids. CDR1 is SEHNR, CDR2 FQNEAQ, per germline (reference sequence). V lost 2 bases to trimming and J lost 4 bases; unmatched junction nucleotides: 5. Supplemented by reference TRBV7-9 and TRBJ2-3, the full variable domain reads DTGVSQNPRHKITKRGQNVTFRCDPISEHNRLYWYRQTLGQGPEFLTYFQNEAQLEKSRLLSDRFSAERPKGSFSTLEIQRTEQGDSAMYLCASSLLLAGASDTQYFGPGTRLTVL.

V and J are TRBV9 and TRBJ2-7; weak D call: TRBD2 (6 bases). The CDR3 totals 15 residues. V dropped 3 bases and J dropped 5 bases, with 18 bases sitting between them. CDR1 and CDR2 (germline): SGDLS, YYNGEE. The CDR3 nucleotides read TGTGCCAGCAGCGCAGGGACTTCCATGTGGGACGAGCAGTACTTC. The encoded protein is CASSAGTSMWDEQYF.

This clonotype was recorded many times. The V and J genes are TRBV6-6 and TRBJ2-3; D possibly corresponds to TRBD1 (6 bases). This CDR3 has 14 residues. Germline lookup yields CDR1 MNHNY and CDR2 SVGAGI (reference sequence). Trimming pared 5 bases from V and 1 base from J, leaving 10 bases between. CDR3 nucleotides: TGTGCCAGCAGTCTATACAGGGGCACAGATACGCAGTATTTT. Translating it yields CASSLYRGTDTQYF.

The chain is built from TRBV27 and TRBJ2-1; D is uncertain. Germline CDR1 is MNHEY and CDR2 is SMNVEV (reference sequence). This CDR3 has 13 residues. Trimming left V 5 bases short and J 2 bases short, with 7 bases between. CDR3 in amino acids: CASSPGAYNEQFF. For the CDR3, the DNA is TGTGCCAGCAGTCCCGGCGCCTACAATGAGCAGTTCTTC.

At least ten counts were recorded for this clonotype. The genes are TRBV27 and TRBJ2-7; no definite D call. The V gene lost 5 bases and the J gene lost 2 bases, with 19 bases spanning the gap. Germline assignment: CDR1 MNHEY and CDR2 SMNVEV (reference sequence). This CDR3 has 16 amino acids. The CDR3 DNA sequence: TGTGCCAGCAGTCCGACGGGTACCTATGGGGCCTACGAGCAGTACTTC. It yields the protein CASSPTGTYGAYEQYF.

With regard to this clonotype: A much larger clone is a single base away; this may be a read error. The chain couples TRBV28 to TRBJ2-7; D remains unclear. V dropped 5 bases and J dropped 2 bases, with 13 bases sitting between them. Germline CDR1 is MDHEN and CDR2 is SYDVKM. The CDR3 is 14 residues long. The CDR3 sequence is CASSPWGAAYEQYF. The CDR3 DNA reads TGTGCCAGCAGTCCCTGGGGTGCGGCCTACGAGCAGTACTTC. The variable domain in full, completed from reference TRBV28 and TRBJ2-7, reads DVKVTQSSRYLVKRTGEKVFLECVQDMDHENMFWYRQDPGLGLRLIYFSYDVKMKEKGDIPEGYSVSREKKERFSLILESASTNQTSMYLCASSPWGAAYEQYFGPGTRLTVT.

The rearrangement uses TRBV7-9 and TRBJ2-7; D remains unclear. Germline lookup yields CDR1 SEHNR and CDR2 FQNEAQ (reference sequence). This CDR3 comprises 11 residues. Trimming shortened V by 2 bases and J by 5 bases, and 4 bases separated the two germline ends. The CDR3 sequence is CASSLQNEQYF. The DNA for the CDR3 is TGTGCCAGCAGCTTACAGAACGAGCAGTACTTC. The full variable domain, completed using reference TRBV7-9 and TRBJ2-7, is DTGVSQNPRHKITKRGQNVTFRCDPISEHNRLYWYRQTLGQGPEFLTYFQNEAQLEKSRLLSDRFSAERPKGSFSTLEIQRTEQGDSAMYLCASSLQNEQYFGPGTRLTVT.